These 19 T cell receptor beta chains came from one sample sequenced in a study of blood T cells in healthy people across ages. A second 7 to 11 cycle PCR used barcoded and J-beta primers. TCRdb reprocessed the 5' RACE reads via MiXCR and lists one record per CDR3 protein. In the table there are approximately 830,000 distinct CDR3 sequences, around 68% of which are singletons. The sequenced sample consisted of blood. The receptors originated from a man aged 30 to 45 in good health.

The table lists this clonotype with a few counts. The chain links TRBV6-2 or TRBV6-3 to TRBJ1-1, with D hard to call. Per the germline V gene, CDR1 is MNHEY and CDR2 is SVGEGT. Trimming stripped 6 bases from V and 0 bases from J, with 17 bases between. The CDR3 covers 16 residues. The CDR3, as DNA: TGTGCCAGCAGGGATCCTCCCGGGAGCATGAACACTGAAGCTTTCTTT. It encodes CASRDPPGSMNTEAFF.

The CDR3 sequence: CASSSLAIQYF. As DNA, the CDR3 is TGTGCCAGCAGTTCCCTAGCAATCCAGTACTTC. This chain links TRBV6-2 or TRBV6-3 with TRBJ2-4, with a possible D match to TRBD2 (5 bases). The CDR3 sequence is 11 residues long. The V and J ends lost 4 bases and 13 bases respectively, with 11 bases between them. Germline-derived CDR1 and CDR2 are MNHEY and SVGEGT.

This chain connects TRBV7-8 to TRBJ1-2, with D possibly being TRBD1 (6 bases). Germline V gene lookup returns CDR1 SGHVS and CDR2 FQNEAQ. The ends were cut back, 2 bases at V and 8 bases at J, with 18 bases in the middle. The CDR3 extends over 15 amino acids. CDR3 nucleotides: TGTGCCAGCAGCTTATCGGCAGGGGCGAGGAGCGGCTACACCTTC. Its translation: CASSLSAGARSGYTF.

This chain links TRBV6-6 with TRBJ2-1, with a weak D call TRBD1 (5 bases). V lost 4 bases and J 3 bases, leaving 19 bases between the germline ends. The CDR3 length is 17 residues. Germline V gene sequence: CDR1 MNHNY, CDR2 SVGAGI (reference sequence). CDR3 DNA sequence: TGTGCCAGCAGTTCAAGGCCTCAGGGAACCGACTACAATGAGCAGTTCTTC. It yields the protein CASSSRPQGTDYNEQFF.

CDR3 bases: TGTGCCAGCAGCCTTGACAGATCCGCAGATACGCAGTATTTT. It is translated as CASSLDRSADTQYF. This chain connects TRBV28 to TRBJ2-3; D might be TRBD1 (5 bases). This CDR3 is built from 14 residues. In germline, CDR1 is MDHEN, CDR2 SYDVKM. Trimming removed 6 bases at V and 4 bases at J, with 14 bases between.

The chain is built from TRBV10-3 and TRBJ2-3, with 14 bases lining up with TRBD2. CDR3 length: 17 residues. Trimming cost V 4 bases and J 5 bases; bases outside gene matches: 8. Germline-derived CDR1 and CDR2 are ENHRY and SYGVKD. The CDR3 DNA follows: TGTGCCATCAGTGGGTCGGGGACTAGCGGGGGAAGAGATACGCAGTATTTT. Residues: CAISGSGTSGGRDTQYF.

The chain is built from TRBV20-1 and TRBJ2-1; 7 bases match TRBD1. This CDR3 is built from 15 residues. Trimming cost V 4 bases and J 8 bases; bases outside gene matches: 14. CDR1 is DFQATT and CDR2 is SNEGSKA in the germline V gene (reference sequence). The CDR3 DNA sequence: TGCAGTGCTACCGTCGCGTCAGGGGGTACATATGAGCAGTTCTTC. This translates into CSATVASGGTYEQFF.

V usage is TRBV7-3 and J usage is TRBJ2-4, with 7 positions matching TRBD1. The J call may be wrong; the DNA end is better matched by TRBJ2-7. Germline-derived CDR1 and CDR2 are SGHTA and FQGTGA. This CDR3 comprises 14 residues. This CDR3 reads CASSRGGPPYEQYF. As DNA, the CDR3 is TGTGCCAGCAGCCGAGGGGGCCCACCCTACGAGCAGTACTTC.

CDR3 DNA sequence: TGTGCCAGCAGTCGGGGGCCAACCTCCTACGAGCAGTACTTC. This gives the protein CASSRGPTSYEQYF. V and J are TRBV28 and TRBJ2-7; D assignment may be TRBD1 or TRBD2 (6 bases each). This CDR3 contains 14 residues. Germline assignment: CDR1 MDHEN and CDR2 SYDVKM. The V end was cut by 5 bases, the J end by 0 bases, with 11 bases between. Combining the CDR3 with reference TRBV28 and TRBJ2-7 gives the whole variable domain DVKVTQSSRYLVKRTGEKVFLECVQDMDHENMFWYRQDPGLGLRLIYFSYDVKMKEKGDIPEGYSVSREKKERFSLILESASTNQTSMYLCASSRGPTSYEQYFGPGTRLTVT.

A remark on this clonotype: One end of the junction does not line up with germline, which may come from a read error. The chain employs TRBV6-4 and TRBJ2-3; D call uncertain. There are 14 residues in the CDR3. Germline loops: CDR1 MRHNA, CDR2 SNTAGT. The CDR3: CASSFRPGADTRYF. The DNA of the CDR3 is TGTGCCAGCAGTTTTAGACCCGGCGCAGATACGCGGTATTTT.

The chain combines TRBV5-1 with TRBJ2-6; the D is unclear. This CDR3 is built from 16 residues. Germline CDR1 reads SGHRS; CDR2 reads YFSETQ. Trimming took off 4 bases at V and 2 bases at J, with 13 bases between the two ends. The CDR3, as DNA: TGCGCCAGCAGCCCCATGGGTTGGGCTGGGGCCAACGTCCTGACTTTC. Its protein product is CASSPMGWAGANVLTF.

This clonotype has more than one count but fewer than ten. The chain carries TRBV7-2 and TRBJ2-1; weak D call: TRBD1 (6 bases). Trimming removed 0 bases from V and 3 bases from J, with 9 bases in between. Germline V gene sequence: CDR1 SGHTA, CDR2 FQGNSA. CDR3 size: 15 residues. The CDR3 nucleotides are TGTGCCAGCAGCTTAGCCCAGGGGTTCTACAATGAGCAGTTCTTC. It is translated as CASSLAQGFYNEQFF. Variable domain in full (rest from reference TRBV7-2 and TRBJ2-1): GAGVSQSPSNKVTEKGKDVELRCDPISGHTALYWYRQSLGQGLEFLIYFQGNSAPDKSGLPSDRFSAERTGGSVSTLTIQRTQQEDSAVYLCASSLAQGFYNEQFFGPGTRLTVL.

The chain joins TRBV6-2 or TRBV6-3 to TRBJ2-1; the D gene is possibly TRBD1 (6 bases). Germline V lookup: CDR1 MNHEY, CDR2 SVGEGT. The CDR3 has 15 residues. Deletions cut 6 bases from V and 6 bases from J, with 18 bases between. The CDR3 reads CASSSGQFMGNEQFF. CDR3 DNA sequence: TGTGCCAGCAGCTCTGGACAGTTCATGGGCAATGAGCAGTTCTTC.

This clonotype was found a few times. The chain recombines TRBV6-6 with TRBJ2-4; D is ambiguous. Judging by the DNA end, TRBJ2-7 fits better; the J call may be wrong. Germline CDR1 reads MNHNY; CDR2 reads SVGAGI (reference sequence). The CDR3 length is 12 residues. The CDR3 DNA sequence: TGTGCCACCCTGGACGGTACCTACGAGCAGTACTTC. It translates to CATLDGTYEQYF.

This clonotype was detected a few times. CDR3 sequence: CAISELAGTHNEQFF. The CDR3 region has the DNA TGTGCCATCAGTGAACTAGCGGGGACACACAATGAGCAGTTCTTC. The rearrangement uses TRBV10-3 and TRBJ2-1, with 10 bases lining up with TRBD2. Germline V gene sequence: CDR1 ENHRY, CDR2 SYGVKD. The CDR3 sequence is 15 residues long. The junction had 4 bases not matched to a gene; V was cut back by 3 bases and J by 5 bases.

This clonotype was recorded once. The genes are TRBV29-1 and TRBJ2-4, with 10 bases fitting TRBD1. The germline V gene has CDR1 SQVTM and CDR2 ANQGSEA. J lost 1 base, V lost 6 bases, and 3 bases had no gene match. This CDR3 is built from 14 residues. The chain's CDR3 is CSVEGQGAKNIQYF. In DNA form, the CDR3 reads TGCAGCGTCGAGGGACAGGGGGCCAAAAACATTCAGTACTTC.

This chain uses TRBV4-3 with TRBJ2-3; no reliable D call. Trimming took 2 bases from V and 11 from J, leaving 14 bases between them. Germline CDR1 is LGHNA and CDR2 is YSLEER. The length of the CDR3 is 13 residues. CDR3 nucleotide sequence: TGCGCCAGCAGCCAATACCGGACGAATATGCAGTATTTT. It is translated as CASSQYRTNMQYF.

As regards this clonotype: Its ends do not fully match the called genes, so a read error is possible. The rearrangement links TRBV11-1 to TRBJ2-7, with a possible D match to TRBD1 (5 bases). The CDR3 contains 15 residues. Germline V CDR1 and CDR2: SGHAT, FQDESV (reference sequence). The CDR3 region has the DNA TGTGCCGGCAGGCCCACAGGCCCAAGCTCCTACGAGCAGTACTTC. This translates into CAGRPTGPSSYEQYF.

The V gene is TRBV4-2, the J gene TRBJ1-1; D uncertain. CDR3 size: 13 residues. The germline V and J ends were trimmed by 0 bases and 7 bases, with 9 bases remaining between them. Germline V gives CDR1 LGHNA, CDR2 YNFKEQ. The CDR3 DNA sequence: TGTGCCAGCAGCCAAGATGTGGGAGGTGAAGCTTTCTTT. Protein: CASSQDVGGEAFF.